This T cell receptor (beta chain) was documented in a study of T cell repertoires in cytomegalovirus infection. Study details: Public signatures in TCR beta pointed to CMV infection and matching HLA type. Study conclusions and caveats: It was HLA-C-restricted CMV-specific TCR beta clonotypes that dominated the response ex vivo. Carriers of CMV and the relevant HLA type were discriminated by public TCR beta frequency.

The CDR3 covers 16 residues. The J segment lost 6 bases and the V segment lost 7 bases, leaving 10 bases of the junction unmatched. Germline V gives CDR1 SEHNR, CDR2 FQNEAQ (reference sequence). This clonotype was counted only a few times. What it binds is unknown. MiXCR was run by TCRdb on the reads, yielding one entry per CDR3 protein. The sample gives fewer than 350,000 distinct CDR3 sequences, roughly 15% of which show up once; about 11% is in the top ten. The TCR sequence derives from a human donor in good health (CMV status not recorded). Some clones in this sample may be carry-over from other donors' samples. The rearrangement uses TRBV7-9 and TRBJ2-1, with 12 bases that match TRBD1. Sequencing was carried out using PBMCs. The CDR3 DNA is TGTGCCAGCAACCTACCCGGGGGACAGGGGGCCAATGAGCAGTTCTTC. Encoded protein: CASNLPGGQGANEQFF. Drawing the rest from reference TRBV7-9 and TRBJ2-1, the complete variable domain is DTGVSQNPRHKITKRGQNVTFRCDPISEHNRLYWYRQTLGQGPEFLTYFQNEAQLEKSRLLSDRFSAERPKGSFSTLEIQRTEQGDSAMYLCASNLPGGQGANEQFFGPGTRLTVL.